These 16 T cell receptor beta chains share one sample of origin, sequenced in a study of Graves' ophthalmopathy and Graves' hyperthyroidism. Amplification targeted the TCR beta CDR3 regions, with RNA transcripts as the source material. A first-round RT-PCR used HTBI primers, followed by a second-round multiplex PCR. TCRdb redid the calling of the multiplex PCR reads with MiXCR, one entry per CDR3 protein. The repertoire holds about half a million distinct CDR3 sequences, with under 15% as singletons. The sequencing input was blood. The receptors here all came from a woman aged 30 to 39 with Graves' ophthalmopathy.

The chain links TRBV14 to TRBJ1-2; 7 bases are a match to TRBD1. After removal of 2 bases from V and 6 bases from J, the junction contained 3 bases not matched to a gene. The CDR3 is 13 residues long. The germline V gene encodes CDR1 SGHDN and CDR2 FVKESK. The DNA of the CDR3 is TGTGCCAGCAGCCAACTTACAGGGGATGGCTACACCTTC. It encodes CASSQLTGDGYTF.

This clonotype was counted a few times. The rearrangement links TRBV30 to TRBJ2-5; 8 bases map to TRBD2. Germline values: CDR1 GTSNPN, CDR2 SVGIG (reference sequence). CDR3 length: 14 amino acids. V gave up 8 bases and J gave up 3 bases; unmatched junction bases: 11. CDR3 sequence reads: CARGGFSREETQYF. The CDR3 DNA is TGTGCCCGCGGGGGGTTTTCAAGGGAAGAGACCCAGTACTTC.

This clonotype was recorded at least ten times. V and J are TRBV6-5 and TRBJ1-2; possibly TRBD1 for D (5 bases). With 7 bases removed from V and 3 bases from J, the gap between germline ends came to 12 bases. The CDR3 consists of 13 residues. Germline-derived CDR1 and CDR2 are MNHEY and SVGAGI. The DNA for the CDR3 is TGTGCCAGCACTAAGGGGTGGGACTATGGCTACACCTTC. Translating it yields CASTKGWDYGYTF.

This clonotype has a count of ten or more. The chain uses TRBV12-3 or TRBV12-4 and TRBJ1-3; D is unclear. The CDR3 runs to 16 residues. V lost 5 bases to trimming and J lost 5 bases, with 19 bases between them. The CDR3 here is CASSELPRPPRNTIYF. The CDR3 DNA reads TGTGCCAGCAGTGAACTACCACGGCCCCCGAGAAACACCATATATTTT.

This sequence joins TRBV6-1 and TRBJ2-7; TRBD1 is a possible D gene (7 bases). Germline V CDR1 and CDR2: MNHNS, SASEGT. Trimming cost V 9 bases and J 3 bases, with 18 bases left between them. CDR3 length equals 14 residues. Here the CDR3 DNA reads TGTGCCAGTAGAGGGGGGACAGTGGTCTACGAGCAGTACTTC. The encoded protein is CASRGGTVVYEQYF.

This clonotype was counted at least ten times. This chain uses TRBV29-1 with TRBJ1-1; TRBD1 agrees at 7 bases. CDR3 length equals 14 residues. V shed 7 bases, J shed 1 base, and the junction held 9 bases outside the gene matches. Germline lookup yields CDR1 SQVTM and CDR2 ANQGSEA. For the CDR3, the DNA is TGCAGCGCCGAACAGGGGTCAGGGAACACTGAAGCTTTCTTT. Its protein product is CSAEQGSGNTEAFF.

The table lists this clonotype with many counts. The V and J genes are TRBV28 and TRBJ1-2; possibly TRBD1 for D (6 bases). This CDR3 comprises 13 residues. Trimming removed 8 bases at V and 4 bases at J, with 14 bases between. CDR1 is MDHEN and CDR2 is SYDVKM in the germline V gene. The CDR3 protein is CASLPGTPYGYTF. The DNA of the CDR3 is TGTGCCAGCCTCCCCGGGACACCCTATGGCTACACCTTC.

This clonotype was observed at least ten times. One junction end does not reproduce the germline sequence, and a read error may be involved. The J gene is TRBJ2-5, the V gene TRBV6-1; possible D gene TRBD1, 6 bases. Germline V CDR1 and CDR2: MNHNS, SASEGT. This CDR3 comprises 15 residues. Here the CDR3 reads CASREDGTPGETQYF. The CDR3 DNA reads TGTGCCAGCAGGGAAGACGGGACACCTGGAGAGACCCAGTACTTC.

The sample holds many counts of this clonotype. The V gene is TRBV28, the J gene TRBJ1-1, with D possibly being TRBD1 (5 bases). The V gene's germline CDR1 is MDHEN and CDR2 SYDVKM. The CDR3 sequence is 13 residues long. The V end lost 2 bases, the J end lost 6 bases, and 10 bases lay between the germline ends. CDR3 residues: CASSLPGRAEAFF. The CDR3 coding sequence is TGTGCCAGCAGTTTACCGGGCAGGGCTGAAGCTTTCTTT.

This clonotype came up a few times. The chain recombines TRBV12-3 or TRBV12-4 with TRBJ1-5; 8 nucleotides agree with TRBD1. There are 15 residues in the CDR3. The ends lost 7 bases at V and 1 base at J; junction bases unmatched: 6. In DNA form, the CDR3 reads TGTGCCAGCAAAACAGGGGGGTCGAGCAATCAGCCCCAGCATTTT. It encodes CASKTGGSSNQPQHF.

The gene calls are TRBV15 and TRBJ1-2; 8 bases align to TRBD1. This CDR3 region has 16 residues. The germline V gene has CDR1 LNHNV and CDR2 YYDKDF (reference sequence). V shed 0 bases and J 6 bases; nucleotides not matched to a gene: 9. In nucleotides, the CDR3 is TGTGCCACCAGCAGAGATCGGGGACAGGATGAAAATGGCTACACCTTC. It translates to CATSRDRGQDENGYTF.

This clonotype was counted many times. V usage is TRBV28 and J usage is TRBJ1-1; no clear D gene. There are 13 residues in the CDR3. Germline values: CDR1 MDHEN, CDR2 SYDVKM. Trimming shortened V by 3 bases and J by 2 bases, and 7 bases separated the two germline ends. The CDR3 spells CASSFEGNTEAFF. DNA for the CDR3: TGTGCCAGCAGTTTTGAGGGCAACACTGAAGCTTTCTTT. Complete variable domain (other parts from reference TRBV28 and TRBJ1-1): DVKVTQSSRYLVKRTGEKVFLECVQDMDHENMFWYRQDPGLGLRLIYFSYDVKMKEKGDIPEGYSVSREKKERFSLILESASTNQTSMYLCASSFEGNTEAFFGQGTRLTVV.

This clonotype was counted at least ten times. J is TRBJ1-5 and V is TRBV7-9; possible D gene TRBD1, 6 bases. The CDR3 spans 16 residues. CDR1 is SEHNR, CDR2 FQNEAQ, per germline (reference sequence). Trimming removed 1 base from V and 0 bases from J, with 10 bases in between. The CDR3 coding sequence is TGTGCCAGCAGCTTAGTGACAGGTCCTAGCAATCAGCCCCAGCATTTT. Its protein product is CASSLVTGPSNQPQHF.

This clonotype showed up many times. CDR3 loop: CASSLEPNRPGQGFYGYTF. CDR3 nucleotide sequence: TGTGCCAGCAGCTTAGAACCCAACCGGCCGGGACAGGGTTTCTATGGCTACACCTTC. V usage is TRBV11-2 and J usage is TRBJ1-2; 9 bases line up with TRBD1. There are 19 residues in the CDR3. The J segment lost 4 bases and the V segment lost 0 bases, leaving 15 bases of the junction unmatched. CDR1 SGHAT and CDR2 FQNNGV come from the germline V gene.

In its sample, this clonotype was seen many times. The gene calls are TRBV15 and TRBJ1-5; D gene unclear. The CDR3 sequence is 14 residues long. CDR1 and CDR2 (germline): LNHNV, YYDKDF (reference sequence). V lost 2 bases and J lost 4, with 9 bases in between. Here the CDR3 reads CATSRRTANQPQHF. CDR3 DNA: TGTGCCACCAGCAGACGTACAGCAAATCAGCCCCAGCATTTT.

Many counts were recorded for this clonotype. The chain recombines TRBV6-1 with TRBJ1-1, with D unresolved. This CDR3 comprises 13 residues. In germline, CDR1 is MNHNS, CDR2 SASEGT. V was shortened by 4 bases and J by 0 bases, with 6 bases between the two germline ends. CDR3 loop: CASSGQMNTEAFF. The DNA of the CDR3 is TGTGCCAGCAGTGGCCAGATGAACACTGAAGCTTTCTTT.